Presented here are 3 T cell receptor beta chains from one specimen sequenced in a study of blood T cell repertoires in COVID-19. Method: immunoSEQ multiplex PCR; TCRdb's copy keeps in-frame clones and lacks some. Among around 200,000 clones listed, around nine tenths were seen once. Source material: peripheral blood. The origin of the receptors is a young woman who had recovered from COVID-19.

The CDR3, as DNA: TGTGCCAGCAGCCTACCTTCGGGACAGGGAGTTTCACCCCTCCACTTT. This translates into CASSLPSGQGVSPLHF. This chain joins TRBV5-5 and TRBJ1-6; TRBD1 matches at 9 bases. Germline CDR1 and CDR2: SGHKS and YYEKEE (reference sequence). J lost 9 bases, V lost 4 bases, and 11 bases had no gene match. The CDR3 contains 16 residues.

The chain combines TRBV10-3 with TRBJ2-7; 7 bases match TRBD1. This CDR3 comprises 17 residues. Trimming removed 2 bases from V and 4 bases from J; junction bases left unmatched: 14. The germline CDR1 and CDR2 sequences are ENHRY and SYGVKD. In DNA, the CDR3 is TGTGCCATCAGTGAGGCACTAACAGGGGACCCCACGTACGAGCAGTACTTC. It codes for CAISEALTGDPTYEQYF.

The chain carries TRBV19 and TRBJ2-1; 9 nucleotides line up with TRBD2. V shed 6 bases, J shed 3 bases, and the junction held 9 bases outside the gene matches. The germline gives CDR1 LNHDA, CDR2 SQIVND (reference sequence). The CDR3 has 16 amino acids. CDR3 in amino acids: CASRGLAGIHYNEQFF. CDR3 in DNA: TGTGCCAGTAGGGGTCTAGCGGGGATACACTACAATGAGCAGTTCTTC.